Each of the 25 T cell receptor beta chains below was sequenced from the same sample in a study of cytomegalovirus exposure and HLA in healthy donors. PCR amplification relied on 60 Vbeta primers (plus 13 Jbeta primers). Measured with immunoSEQ multiplex PCR; TCRdb has only the in-frame clones, and not every one. The sample has around 57,000 clones; 89% are singletons. The sequenced sample was PBMCs. These receptors were taken from a man aged 25-45 years in good health and CMV-seropositive.

CDR3 sequence reads: CASSQSWAGGRGEQFF. For the CDR3, the DNA is TGCGCCAGCAGTCAATCTTGGGCGGGAGGGCGAGGTGAGCAGTTCTTC. The V and J genes are TRBV23-1 and TRBJ2-1, with 9 bases identical to TRBD2. TRBV23-1 is flagged as an ORF with uncertain function. This CDR3 is built from 16 residues. After removal of 0 bases from V and 9 bases from J, the junction contained 9 bases not matched to a gene.

Of note for this clone: At one boundary the junction diverges from the germline segment, which might be a read error. The V gene is TRBV7-9, the J gene TRBJ2-1; D call uncertain. This CDR3 is built from 10 residues. Per germline, CDR1 SEHNR and CDR2 FQNEAQ (reference sequence). CDR3 sequence: CSSSPREQFF. The CDR3 DNA sequence: TGTTCCAGCAGCCCCCGGGAGCAGTTCTTC.

This chain uses TRBV29-1 with TRBJ2-3, with D perhaps matching TRBD2 (6 bases). CDR1 and CDR2 (germline): SQVTM, ANQGSEA. The CDR3 has 13 amino acids. Between the trimmed V and J ends, which lost 8 bases and 4 bases, there was a span of 16 bases. The CDR3 is CSRSGSVSDTQYF. The CDR3 DNA sequence: TGCAGCCGAAGCGGGTCGGTGTCAGATACGCAGTATTTT.

The CDR3 nucleotides are TGTGCCAGCAGCGTTAGCTGGAGAGACAATGAGCAGTTCTTC. Its translation is CASSVSWRDNEQFF. V gene TRBV9 combines with J gene TRBJ2-1; D unclear. Trimming cost V 2 bases and J 5 bases, with 11 bases left between them. The CDR3 covers 14 residues. Germline CDR1 reads SGDLS; CDR2 reads YYNGEE.

V and J are TRBV27 and TRBJ1-2; TRBD1 agrees at 9 bases. Germline CDR1 is MNHEY and CDR2 is SMNVEV (reference sequence). After removal of 8 bases from V and 6 bases from J, the junction contained 7 bases not matched to a gene. The length of the CDR3 is 13 residues. Here the CDR3 reads CASRTQGAHGYTF. CDR3 bases: TGTGCCAGCCGGACACAGGGGGCCCATGGCTACACCTTC.

V gene TRBV30 combines with J gene TRBJ2-2, with D possibly matching TRBD1 (6 bases). V shed 3 bases and J shed 5 bases, with 10 bases lying between them. CDR3 length equals 13 residues. Germline CDR1 GTSNPN, CDR2 SVGIG (reference sequence). CDR3: CAWSVQGTGELFF. The CDR3 region has the DNA TGTGCCTGGAGCGTACAGGGAACCGGGGAGCTGTTTTTT.

In DNA form, the CDR3 reads TGTGCCACCAGCAGAGTAGTGGCGTTGGGAGGAGATACGCAGTATTTT. Protein: CATSRVVALGGDTQYF. The chain has TRBV15 and TRBJ2-3, with a tentative D call TRBD2 (6 bases). Germline assignment: CDR1 LNHNV and CDR2 YYDKDF (reference sequence). CDR3 length: 16 residues. With 1 base removed from V and 5 bases from J, the gap between germline ends came to 16 bases.

The rearrangement links TRBV5-8 to TRBJ2-3; D may be TRBD2 (6 bases). Trimming shortened V by 0 bases and J by 9 bases, and 11 bases separated the two germline ends. There are 13 residues in the CDR3. CDR1 and CDR2 (germline): SGHTS, YDEGEE. The DNA for the CDR3 is TGTGCCAGCAGCTTGGGTCGGGAGTGGACGCAGTATTTT. It is translated as CASSLGREWTQYF. The complete variable domain, with remaining parts taken from reference TRBV5-8 and TRBJ2-3, reads EAGVTQSPTHLIKTRGQQATLRCSPISGHTSVYWYQQALGLGLQFLLWYDEGEERNRGNFPPRFSGRQFPNYSSELNVNALELEDSALYLCASSLGREWTQYFGPGTRLTVL.

This chain joins TRBV5-1 and TRBJ2-1; 10 nucleotides line up with TRBD1. The V and J ends lost 7 bases and 7 bases, in that order; junction bases with no gene match: 14. Germline V lookup: CDR1 SGHRS, CDR2 YFSETQ. The CDR3 totals 16 residues. The DNA for the CDR3 is TGCGCCAGCTCACGCGGGGGGACAGGGGATAATAATGAGCAGTTCTTC. Protein product: CASSRGGTGDNNEQFF.

This rearrangement joins TRBV7-2 to TRBJ1-4, with D possibly matching TRBD1 (5 bases). The CDR3 is 15 residues long. Germline V CDR1 and CDR2: SGHTA, FQGNSA. The ends were cut back, 1 base at V and 5 bases at J, with 11 bases in the middle. DNA for the CDR3: TGTGCCAGCAGCTTAGGAGGGACTCCAAATGAAAAACTGTTTTTT. This codes for CASSLGGTPNEKLFF.

This clone was seen a few times. The chain has TRBV5-6 and TRBJ2-1; unclear D gene. CDR3 length: 14 residues. Trimming shortened V by 0 bases and J by 8 bases, and 12 bases separated the two germline ends. Germline CDR1 and CDR2: SGHDT and YYEEEE. The CDR3 protein is CASSLGAGLDEQFF. CDR3 coding DNA: TGTGCCAGCAGCTTGGGCGCTGGGCTCGATGAGCAGTTCTTC.

The J gene is TRBJ2-1, the V gene TRBV9; TRBD1 might be the D (6 bases). The CDR3 is 15 residues long. V was cut by 4 bases and J by 4 bases, with 15 bases left in between. Germline assignment: CDR1 SGDLS and CDR2 YYNGEE. CDR3 amino acids: CASSLDSGVYNEQFF. CDR3 in DNA: TGTGCCAGCAGCCTGGACAGTGGTGTTTACAATGAGCAGTTCTTC.

The chain links TRBV30 to TRBJ2-1; 8 nucleotides align to TRBD1. V was clipped by 5 bases and J by 6 bases; unmatched bases: 9. The CDR3 extends over 14 amino acids. Germline CDR1 and CDR2: GTSNPN and SVGIG (reference sequence). CDR3 DNA sequence: TGTGCCTGGGCAAGGGACAGGATACGCAATGAGCAGTTCTTC. Protein: CAWARDRIRNEQFF.

V usage is TRBV19 and J usage is TRBJ2-2, with 13 bases fitting TRBD2. With V trimmed by 7 bases and J by 1 base, 6 bases remained unmatched. CDR3 length equals 17 residues. Germline assignment: CDR1 LNHDA and CDR2 SQIVND (reference sequence). CDR3 in DNA: TGTGCCAGTACTCGGACTAGCGGGAGTGGGAACACCGGGGAGCTGTTTTTT. Its translation is CASTRTSGSGNTGELFF.

The chain combines TRBV5-4 with TRBJ2-5; 7 bases match TRBD2. The CDR3 sequence is 14 residues long. J was trimmed by 5 bases and V by 1 base; bases with no gene match: 5. Germline V gene lookup returns CDR1 SGHNT and CDR2 YYREEE (reference sequence). This chain's CDR3 is CASSLKAGMETQYF. The DNA for the CDR3 is TGTGCCAGCAGCTTGAAAGCGGGAATGGAGACCCAGTACTTC.

The V and J genes are TRBV10-3 and TRBJ2-5, with 11 bases that match TRBD2. The V segment lost 2 bases and the J segment 4 bases; nucleotides outside the gene matches: 3. Germline V gives CDR1 ENHRY, CDR2 SYGVKD. CDR3 length: 15 residues. CDR3 in amino acids: CAISETGLAGETQYF. In DNA, the CDR3 is TGTGCCATCAGTGAGACAGGACTAGCGGGAGAGACCCAGTACTTC.

This sequence joins TRBV9 and TRBJ2-2, with D perhaps TRBD2 (5 bases). This CDR3 has 14 residues. Germline loops: CDR1 SGDLS, CDR2 YYNGEE. Trimming took off 0 bases at V and 5 bases at J, with 8 bases between the two ends. The CDR3 DNA sequence: TGTGCCAGCAGCGTAGGGGAGCTTACCGGGGAGCTGTTTTTT. Translated, it gives CASSVGELTGELFF.

The CDR3 bases are TGTGCCAGCCGGGAGGCGGGAGGGCCCTACAATGAGCAGTTCTTC. This gives the protein CASREAGGPYNEQFF. This chain joins TRBV27 and TRBJ2-1, with 9 bases aligning to TRBD2. The CDR3 loop spans 15 amino acids. The junction had 7 bases not matched to a gene; V was cut back by 8 bases and J by 2 bases. Germline V lookup: CDR1 MNHEY, CDR2 SMNVEV (reference sequence).

The V gene is TRBV6-5, the J gene TRBJ2-3; D not resolved. The V end lost 5 bases, the J end lost 3 bases, and 6 bases lay between the germline ends. The CDR3 has 12 residues. Germline-derived CDR1 and CDR2 are MNHEY and SVGAGI. The CDR3 nucleotides are TGTGCCAGCAGTGGCAGTACAGATACGCAGTATTTT. Its protein product is CASSGSTDTQYF.

V gene TRBV27 combines with J gene TRBJ1-3, with a tentative D call TRBD1 (5 bases). There are 17 residues in the CDR3. Trimming removed 4 bases at V and 0 bases at J, with 16 bases between. Germline lookup yields CDR1 MNHEY and CDR2 SMNVEV (reference sequence). CDR3 nucleotide sequence: TGTGCCAGCAGTTCGGTAATCGGGGGACCCTCTGGAAACACCATATATTTT. Translated: CASSSVIGGPSGNTIYF.

V usage is TRBV7-6 and J usage is TRBJ1-4, with D perhaps TRBD1 (6 bases). Germline V gives CDR1 SGHVS, CDR2 FNYEAQ. The CDR3 consists of 16 residues. Trimming cost V 0 bases and J 4 bases, with 12 bases left between them. In DNA form, the CDR3 reads TGTGCCAGCAGCTTAGCCGCGGGGGCCCATAATGAAAAACTGTTTTTT. It specifies CASSLAAGAHNEKLFF.

The chain links TRBV9 to TRBJ1-2; maybe TRBD1 (5 bases). Germline CDR1 and CDR2: SGDLS and YYNGEE. This CDR3 is built from 14 residues. Trimming stripped 1 base from V and 2 bases from J, with 9 bases between. This chain's CDR3 is CASSVNRGNYGYTF. The CDR3 DNA reads TGTGCCAGCAGCGTAAATAGGGGAAACTATGGCTACACCTTC.

V is TRBV5-1 and J is TRBJ2-7; 15 bases match TRBD2. J lost 11 bases, V lost 0 bases, and 6 bases had no gene match. Germline V gene lookup returns CDR1 SGHRS and CDR2 YFSETQ. This CDR3 is built from 15 residues. This CDR3 is CASSLEGLAGGGEYF. Written as DNA, the CDR3 is TGCGCCAGCAGCTTGGAAGGACTAGCGGGAGGGGGGGAGTACTTC.

The chain carries TRBV6-1 and TRBJ1-4, with D perhaps TRBD1 (6 bases). V shed 8 bases and J shed 0 bases, with 10 bases lying between them. CDR3 size: 14 residues. Germline loops: CDR1 MNHNS, CDR2 SASEGT. CDR3 nucleotides: TGTGCCAGCGACAGGAACCCAACTAATGAAAAACTGTTTTTT. Translated: CASDRNPTNEKLFF.

The J gene is TRBJ1-2, the V gene TRBV28, with TRBD1 identical over 7 bases. In germline, CDR1 is MDHEN, CDR2 SYDVKM. The CDR3 is 15 amino acids. After removal of 4 bases from V and 5 bases from J, the junction contained 10 bases not matched to a gene. The CDR3 region is CASSSIGTVRYGYTF. The CDR3 DNA reads as TGTGCCAGCAGTTCGATTGGGACAGTGCGTTATGGCTACACCTTC.